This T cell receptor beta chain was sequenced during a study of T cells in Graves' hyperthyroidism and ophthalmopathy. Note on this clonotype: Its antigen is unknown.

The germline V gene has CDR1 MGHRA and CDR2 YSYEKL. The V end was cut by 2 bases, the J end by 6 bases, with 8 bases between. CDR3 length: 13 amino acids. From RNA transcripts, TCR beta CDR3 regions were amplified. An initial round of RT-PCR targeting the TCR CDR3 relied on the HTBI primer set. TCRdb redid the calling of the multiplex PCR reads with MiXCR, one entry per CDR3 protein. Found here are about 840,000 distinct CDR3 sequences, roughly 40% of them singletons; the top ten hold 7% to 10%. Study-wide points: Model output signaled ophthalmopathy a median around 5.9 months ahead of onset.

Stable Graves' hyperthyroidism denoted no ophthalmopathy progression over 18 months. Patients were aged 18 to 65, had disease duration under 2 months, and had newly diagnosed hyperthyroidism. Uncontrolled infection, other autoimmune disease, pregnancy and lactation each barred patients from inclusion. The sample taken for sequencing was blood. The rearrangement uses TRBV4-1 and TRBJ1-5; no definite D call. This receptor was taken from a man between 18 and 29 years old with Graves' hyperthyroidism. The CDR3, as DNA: TGCGCCAGCAGCCAAAATCGTGGTCAGCCCCAGCATTTT. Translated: CASSQNRGQPQHF.